Here is one T cell receptor (beta chain) with its context. Ten or more counts support this clonotype. Its cognate antigen has yet to be identified. Per-base qualities were not stored, and no clone one base away is much larger. Library prep was done by 5' RACE. The reads were generated on an Illumina HiSeq 2500. A second PCR of about 6 to 12 cycles was performed with a sample-barcoded 5' primer and a J-beta primer mix. A template-switch 5' adaptor carrying 12 random nucleotides introduced a unique molecular identifier onto each TCR beta cDNA molecule. At least 2.5 million CDR3-containing paired-end reads were obtained from each sample. First-strand cDNA was synthesized from all RNA with the Mint cDNA synthesis kit, primed by a TRBC-specific oligonucleotide. Following uracil-DNA glycosylase treatment, a first 18-cycle PCR with universal primers M1SS and BC2_uni_R was performed on all cDNA. From the authors' description of their analysis: For normalization, 1 million high-quality reads, each with a distinct molecular identifier, were randomly selected from each sample. Reads sharing molecular identifiers were discarded rather than binned into consensus sequences. MiTCR, with a Q25 quality threshold and the strictest error-elimination algorithm, was used for CDR3 identification, clonotype clustering and error correction. Lower-bound total TCR beta diversity was estimated with a nonparametric unseen species model using Euler transformation. The raw public data were reprocessed by TCRdb itself: fastp quality trimming at Q25, MiXCR clonotype calling, in-frame beta chains only. Entries that share a CDR3 protein sequence are merged under the most common genes and DNA. TCRdb's processing, not the study's, gives the V and J calls here. The sample profile shows 600,000 to 900,000 distinct CDR3 sequences; roughly 25% of them were found once. The leading ten clones occupy under 3% of the sample.

The entry originates in a study of blood T cells in healthy people across ages (dated by TCRdb to between 2015 and 2017). With regard to the full study: In model experiments, template switching captured about one uniquely barcoded TCR beta cDNA molecule for every two T cells. To track age-related changes in TCR beta repertoire diversity, the study relied on deep sequencing normalized with unique cDNA molecular identifiers. Four age groups were formed from the donors: young (average approximately 16 years), middle-aged (just under 40), aged (under 70) and long-lived (approximately 78). Two additional independent replicas of 1 million unique cDNA reads from the same blood draw were analyzed for two donors (one aged 18 to 30 and one aged 80 or older). The research as a whole found: The percentage of naive T cells measured by flow cytometry correlated strongly with observed TCR beta diversity. Because profiling used bulk unsorted PBMCs, naive and antigen-experienced compartments could not be compared conclusively. As age increased, observed TCR beta diversity per million T cells dropped in a roughly linear way, and a significant reduction was already evident by age roughly 40. Compared with the aged group, more naive CD4+ T cells, fewer expanded clones and increased TCR diversity were shown by the long-lived group, suggesting age selection. Estimates of total diversity from one million sequenced T cells were regarded as lower bounds and underestimates. Donor CMV infection status was unknown, potentially confounding age-related changes in expanded clonotypes.

The CDR3, cysteine through phenylalanine, is 16 amino acids long. Left in the record is the CDR3 DNA by itself, 48 bases read in frame from the first base. Compared with germline, V lacks 4 bases and J lacks 2 bases; bases without a gene match: 9. As encoded in the germline V gene (reference sequence), CDR1 is SGHKS while CDR2 is YYEKEE. The donors were roughly 38 Caucasian individuals from Russia, aged roughly 6 to 100 years, who were systemically healthy. Ten milliliters of peripheral blood were collected from each donor into EDTA-treated Vacutainer tubes. PBMCs were isolated by Ficoll-Paque density-gradient centrifugation, with at least 7 million obtained per sample. Total RNA was extracted from PBMCs with Trizol reagent, with at least 6 micrograms obtained per sample. The percentages of naive CD45RAhigh/CD27high T cells were determined by flow cytometry on a PBMC aliquot from every donor. The same sample was also used in a study of T cells of mothers and their children. The second paper further reports: Nine systemically healthy Caucasian individuals, comprising three mothers and their six children, were included as donors. cDNA synthesis used all of the extracted RNA, with 1.5 ug of RNA in each 15 ul reaction. Sample barcodes and 2-4 random nucleotides were added via the M1S primer in the second PCR. Each mother yielded over 9 million TCR beta CDR3 reads and each child roughly 3 million reads. Thymic selection similarly shapes TCR recombination output in related and unrelated pairs, with minor effect from inherited differences. Normalized repertoire overlap was always found to be slightly, but never significantly, higher in related mother-child pairs than in unrelated mother-child pairs. With a sensitivity of around 97 clones per million clonotypes, no persistent microchimeric T cell clones were detected. In the study, deep NGS was used to compare the TCR beta repertoires of mothers and children, and features distinguishing related mother-child pairs from unrelated individuals were sought. The mean age was roughly 44 +/- 4 years for the mothers and around 10 +/- 4 years for the children. Libraries were sequenced on Illumina HiSeq 2000 with 100+100 nt paired-end reads after adapter ligation with NEBNext reagents. To avoid cross-contamination, the mother libraries and the child libraries were prepared a month apart and sequenced in separate runs. For each donor, between about 450,000 and 2,300,000 distinct TCR beta clonotypes were identified. Naive TCR beta clonotypes were estimated from low-frequency clonotypes matched to each donor's FACS-determined naive share, without sorting.

The origin of this receptor is a boy aged 5-17 years in good health. The material sequenced was blood. The sequence links TRBV5-5 to TRBJ2-1; 7 nucleotides in the junction match TRBD2. CDR3 region: CASSRRGEMAYNEQFF. In nucleotides, the sequence is TGTGCCAGCAGCCGACGGGGGGAAATGGCCTACAATGAGCAGTTCTTC.